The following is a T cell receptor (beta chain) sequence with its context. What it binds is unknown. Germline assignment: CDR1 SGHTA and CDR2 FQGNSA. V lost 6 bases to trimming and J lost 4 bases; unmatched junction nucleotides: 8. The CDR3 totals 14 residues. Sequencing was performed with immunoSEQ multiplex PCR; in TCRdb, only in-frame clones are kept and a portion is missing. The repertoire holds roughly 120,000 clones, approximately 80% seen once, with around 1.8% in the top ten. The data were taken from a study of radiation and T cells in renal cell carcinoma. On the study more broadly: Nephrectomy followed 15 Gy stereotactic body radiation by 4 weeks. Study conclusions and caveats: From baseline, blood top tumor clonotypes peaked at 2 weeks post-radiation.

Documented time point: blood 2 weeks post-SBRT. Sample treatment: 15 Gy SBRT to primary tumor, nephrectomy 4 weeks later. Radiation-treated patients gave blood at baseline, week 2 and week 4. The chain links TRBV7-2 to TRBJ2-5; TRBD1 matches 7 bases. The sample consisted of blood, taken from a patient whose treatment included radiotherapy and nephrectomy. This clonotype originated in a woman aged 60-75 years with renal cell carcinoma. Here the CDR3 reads CASRQTGWGETQYF. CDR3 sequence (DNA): TGTGCCAGCAGGCAGACAGGGTGGGGAGAGACCCAGTACTTC.